This T cell receptor (beta chain) comes out of a study of T-cell reconstitution after alpha-beta-depleted transplantation in children (dated by TCRdb to about 2016). A note on the overall study: Using TCR repertoire profiling, the study followed T-cell immune reconstitution in a quantitative way in children after TCRalphabeta/CD19-depleted allogeneic hematopoietic cell transplantation. General conclusions and limits of the study: The high TCRbeta diversity at day 60 in some patients was ascribed to recipient T cells and intrathymic progenitors that had survived conditioning. Over the following months the frequencies of hyperexpanded clones went down, and after one year T-cell counts and TCRbeta diversity were mostly credited to newly produced T cells. About two months after transplant, the apparently early recovery of alphabetaT-cell counts reportedly depended on just several hundred clones that had expanded rapidly and came from non-depleted graft cells.

Library generation was performed with PCR. This sample was sequenced with an Illumina HiSeq 2500. TCR libraries were prepared with molecular barcoding, using unique molecular identifiers to normalize TCRbeta repertoire quantification. TCRdb passed the public sequencing reads through fastp at Q25 and MiXCR, retaining productive beta sequences. Identical CDR3 proteins give one entry, which carries the most common genes and DNA. The sample records roughly 490,000 distinct CDR3 sequences, 9.5% to 12% of which are singletons. The ten most abundant clones make up about 14% of the sample. This specimen's treatment or condition label, interpreted: allogeneic hematopoietic cell transplantation with graft depleted of TCRalphabeta T cells and CD19 B cells. TCRalphabeta/CD19-depleted allogeneic hematopoietic cell grafts were given to the transplant recipients, all of whom were children. Regarding this clonotype: It lacks a known antigen. At one of its ends the junction is not consistent with the germline gene, which may arise from a read error.

Measured from the cysteine to the phenylalanine, the CDR3 is 12 residues long. CDR3 DNA only is kept here, 36 bases in frame from base 1. Sequences SGHDN (CDR1) and FVKESK (CDR2) are obtained from the germline V gene. Here the chain combines TRBV14 and TRBJ2-3; the D segment cannot be called with confidence. The sequencing here drew on PBMCs, mostly from graft donor cells, taken 180 days after TCRalphabeta/CD19-depleted stem cell transplant. This clonotype originated in a female patient aged 2-9 years who had a stem cell transplant for aplastic anemia, so the T cells may come from the graft donor. The sequence in DNA is TGCGCCAGCAGCCAAGTCCCAGATACGCAGTATTTT. It is translated as CASSQVPDTQYF. The CDR3 plus the reference TRBV14 and TRBJ2-3 genes for the other parts give the full variable domain: EAGVTQFPSHSVIEKGQTVTLRCDPISGHDNLYWYRRVMGKEIKFLLHFVKESKQDESGMPNNRFLAERTGGTYSTLKVQPAELEDSGVYFCASSQVPDTQYFGPGTRLTVL.